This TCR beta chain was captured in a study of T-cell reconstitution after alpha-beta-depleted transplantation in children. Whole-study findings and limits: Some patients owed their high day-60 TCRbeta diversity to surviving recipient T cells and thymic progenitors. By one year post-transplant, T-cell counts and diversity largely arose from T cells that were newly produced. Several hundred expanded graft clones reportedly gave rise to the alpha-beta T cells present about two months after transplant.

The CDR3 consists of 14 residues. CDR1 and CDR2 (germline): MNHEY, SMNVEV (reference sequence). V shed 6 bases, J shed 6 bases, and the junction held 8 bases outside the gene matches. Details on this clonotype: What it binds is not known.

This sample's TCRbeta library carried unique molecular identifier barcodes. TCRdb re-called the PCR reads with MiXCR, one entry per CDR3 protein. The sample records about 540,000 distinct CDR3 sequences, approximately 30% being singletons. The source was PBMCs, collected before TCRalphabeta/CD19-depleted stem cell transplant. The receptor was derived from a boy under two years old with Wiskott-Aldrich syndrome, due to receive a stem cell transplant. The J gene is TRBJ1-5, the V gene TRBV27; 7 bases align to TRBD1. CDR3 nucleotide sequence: TGTGCCAGCAGCCGGCAGGGGGGGGGTCAGCCCCAGCATTTT. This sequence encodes CASSRQGGGQPQHF.